Following are 4 T cell receptor beta chains from one sample sequenced in a study of spatial heterogeneity in lung cancer. The time point: sample taken at primary tumor resection. Tumor, nontumor lung or frozen PBMC supplied whole RNA that was sequenced unsorted. MiXCR was run by TCRdb on the 5' RACE reads, yielding one entry per CDR3 protein. The data contain more than 8,000 distinct CDR3 sequences, about 5% of them singletons. The source material was PBMCs, sampled at surgery. All receptors derive from a male donor with early-stage non-small cell lung cancer.

The table lists this clonotype with many counts. The chain combines TRBV12-3 or TRBV12-4 with TRBJ2-7, with D unresolved. This CDR3 region has 13 residues. V was shortened by 4 bases and J by 3 bases, with 10 bases between the two germline ends. The CDR3 coding sequence is TGTGCCAGCAGTTGGAAGGCCCGCTACGAGCAGTACTTC. Translating it yields CASSWKARYEQYF.

At least ten counts were recorded for this clonotype. The rearrangement links TRBV7-9 to TRBJ2-7; D unclear. This CDR3 spans 12 amino acids. Per germline, CDR1 SEHNR and CDR2 FQNEAQ (reference sequence). V shed 5 bases and J shed 9 bases, with 14 bases lying between them. DNA for the CDR3: TGTGCCAGCAGCCTGGACGATACTCGGCAGTACTTC. It specifies CASSLDDTRQYF.

This rearrangement joins TRBV7-9 to TRBJ2-1, with TRBD2 matching 11 bases. This CDR3 has 15 amino acids. Germline V gives CDR1 SEHNR, CDR2 FQNEAQ (reference sequence). V lost 1 base and J lost 8; bases outside the gene matches: 4. CDR3: CASSLVLAGVDEQFF. For the CDR3, the DNA is TGTGCCAGCAGCTTAGTACTAGCGGGAGTGGATGAGCAGTTCTTC.

Turning to this clonotype: Being one base from a much bigger clone, this may be a read error. The chain links TRBV28 to TRBJ2-7; TRBD1 aligns across 7 bases. V dropped 10 bases and J dropped 0; count of bases not matched to a gene: 12. The CDR3 length is 15 residues. The germline CDR1 and CDR2 sequences are MDHEN and SYDVKM. This chain's CDR3 is CANSLTGTASYEQYF. The CDR3 DNA sequence: TGTGCCAACAGCCTTACCGGGACAGCCTCCTACGAGCAGTACTTC.